The next 30 T cell receptor beta chains were all read from a single sample in a study of cytomegalovirus exposure and HLA in healthy donors. Primers for the PCR totalled 60 Vbeta and 13 Jbeta. Sequencing used immunoSEQ multiplex PCR; TCRdb keeps in-frame clones, though not all of them. The table has 150,000 to 200,000 clones, roughly three quarters seen once. Sequenced material: PBMCs. Source of these receptors: a woman aged 45 to 65 in good health and CMV-seronegative.

The CDR3 loop reads CATAPTGLAAIYEQYF. The CDR3 nucleotides read TGTGCCACCGCACCAACCGGACTAGCGGCGATATACGAGCAGTACTTC. The V gene is TRBV25-1, the J gene TRBJ2-7; 10 bases agree with TRBD2. The J segment lost 4 bases and the V segment lost 10 bases, leaving 16 bases of the junction unmatched. The V gene's germline CDR1 is MGHDK and CDR2 SYGVNS. CDR3 length equals 16 residues.

V usage is TRBV28 and J usage is TRBJ2-7; 7 nucleotides line up with TRBD2. From germline, CDR1 is MDHEN and CDR2 SYDVKM. Trimming took 5 bases from V and 3 from J; bases not matched to a gene: 1. The CDR3 extends over 12 amino acids. CDR3 loop: CASSGGGYEQYF. CDR3 DNA: TGTGCCAGCAGTGGGGGGGGCTACGAGCAGTACTTC.

V is TRBV7-8 and J is TRBJ2-5, with D possibly being TRBD2 (6 bases). With 0 bases removed from V and 5 bases from J, the gap between germline ends came to 10 bases. Germline assignment: CDR1 SGHVS and CDR2 FQNEAQ. This CDR3 has 14 residues. The CDR3 nucleotides read TGTGCCAGCAGCTTAGCCGGGACTTTGGAGACCCAGTACTTC. This gives the protein CASSLAGTLETQYF. Supplemented by reference TRBV7-8 and TRBJ2-5, the full variable domain reads GAGVSQSPRYKVAKRGQDVALRCDPISGHVSLFWYQQALGQGPEFLTYFQNEAQLDKSGLPSDRFFAERPEGSVSTLKIQRTQQEDSAVYLCASSLAGTLETQYFGPGTRLLVL.

V usage is TRBV5-6 and J usage is TRBJ1-3; no clear D gene. The V gene's germline CDR1 is SGHDT and CDR2 YYEEEE. The CDR3 consists of 17 residues. V was cut by 6 bases and J by 0 bases, with 19 bases left in between. The CDR3 reads CASTLSLLLSSGNTIYF. CDR3 sequence (DNA): TGTGCCAGCACCCTATCTTTACTCCTGAGCTCTGGAAACACCATATATTTT.

This clone occurred a few times. This rearrangement joins TRBV7-6 to TRBJ2-3, with TRBD1 matching over 8 bases. The CDR3 contains 16 residues. Unmatched junction bases numbered 4, after V lost 1 base and J lost 1 base. The germline V gene encodes CDR1 SGHVS and CDR2 FNYEAQ. The CDR3 reads CASSLGAGGGTDTQYF. CDR3 nucleotides: TGTGCCAGCAGCTTAGGGGCAGGGGGCGGCACAGATACGCAGTATTTT.

This chain joins TRBV4-1 and TRBJ1-1; TRBD1 is a possible D gene (6 bases). There are 13 residues in the CDR3. Trimming took 4 bases from V and 1 from J, leaving 7 bases between them. Germline lookup yields CDR1 MGHRA and CDR2 YSYEKL. CDR3 region: CASSRTENTEAFF. In nucleotides, the CDR3 is TGCGCCAGCAGCCGGACAGAGAACACTGAAGCTTTCTTT.

V gene TRBV14 combines with J gene TRBJ1-5, with a possible D match to TRBD1 (6 bases). The V end lost 3 bases, the J end lost 9 bases, and 12 bases lay between the germline ends. The CDR3 spans 13 residues. Per the germline V gene, CDR1 is SGHDN and CDR2 is FVKESK. CDR3 in amino acids: CASSQGGHRPQHF. The CDR3 bases are TGTGCCAGCAGCCAGGGGGGGCACCGGCCCCAGCATTTT.

This clone was counted between two and nine times. V is TRBV5-6 and J is TRBJ1-1, with TRBD1 matching over 7 bases. Per the germline V gene, CDR1 is SGHDT and CDR2 is YYEEEE. The CDR3 loop spans 14 amino acids. The junction had 7 bases not matched to a gene; V was cut back by 4 bases and J by 4 bases. CDR3 nucleotide sequence: TGTGCCAGCAGCGAAAAGACAGGGATCACTGAAGCTTTCTTT. This gives the protein CASSEKTGITEAFF. The complete variable domain, with remaining parts taken from reference TRBV5-6 and TRBJ1-1, reads DAGVTQSPTHLIKTRGQQVTLRCSPKSGHDTVSWYQQALGQGPQFIFQYYEEEERQRGNFPDRFSGHQFPNYSSELNVNALLLGDSALYLCASSEKTGITEAFFGQGTRLTVV.

This chain connects TRBV7-2 to TRBJ2-7; 7 positions agree with TRBD2. The CDR3 totals 17 residues. Germline loops: CDR1 SGHTA, CDR2 FQGNSA. V trimming: 5 bases; J trimming: 0 bases; junction bases outside the gene matches: 13. In DNA, the CDR3 is TGTGCCAGCAGCGCAACTACGCTAGCGGTTAGCTCCTACGAGCAGTACTTC. This gives the protein CASSATTLAVSSYEQYF.

J is TRBJ1-2 and V is TRBV6-6; D is ambiguous. Per germline, CDR1 MNHNY and CDR2 SVGAGI (reference sequence). Trimming left V 0 bases short and J 4 bases short, with 12 bases between. This CDR3 spans 15 amino acids. In DNA, the CDR3 is TGTGCCAGCAGTTACTCGAAGGAGGTAGTCTATGGCTACACCTTC. Protein product: CASSYSKEVVYGYTF.

This clone came up once. This sample also contains other DNA sequences that code for the same CDR3. The rearrangement joins TRBV25-1 to TRBJ1-1; no definite D call. From germline, CDR1 is MGHDK and CDR2 SYGVNS. The CDR3 is 13 residues long. Trimming left V 7 bases short and J 5 bases short, with 14 bases between. This CDR3 reads CASTTGGSTEAFF. The CDR3 DNA is TGTGCCAGCACCACTGGAGGGAGTACTGAAGCTTTCTTT.

This clone was recorded once. This chain connects TRBV4-1 to TRBJ2-1; 12 bases are shared with TRBD2. CDR1 is MGHRA, CDR2 YSYEKL, per germline. The CDR3 contains 16 residues. The ends lost 1 base at V and 3 bases at J; junction bases unmatched: 1. The CDR3 sequence: CASSQGTSGIYNEQFF. The CDR3 coding sequence is TGCGCCAGCAGCCAAGGGACTAGCGGGATCTACAATGAGCAGTTCTTC.

V and J are TRBV5-1 and TRBJ2-1; TRBD1 is a possible D gene (6 bases). Between the trimmed V and J ends, which lost 5 bases and 12 bases, there was a span of 15 bases. Per the germline V gene, CDR1 is SGHRS and CDR2 is YFSETQ. The CDR3 runs 12 residues. DNA of the CDR3: TGCGCCAGCAGGTACAGGGCCAGGGGGCAGTTCTTC. It translates to CASRYRARGQFF.

This clone appeared a single time. This chain uses TRBV6-5 with TRBJ1-2, with D uncertain. The V gene lost 2 bases and the J gene lost 5 bases, with 12 bases spanning the gap. CDR1 is MNHEY and CDR2 is SVGAGI in the germline V gene. The CDR3 totals 14 residues. The CDR3 DNA reads TGTGCCAGCAGTTACGGAACAACCGGGTATGGCTACACCTTC. Its protein product is CASSYGTTGYGYTF.

This chain connects TRBV7-2 to TRBJ2-2, with 13 positions matching TRBD2. The CDR3 consists of 17 residues. Germline V lookup: CDR1 SGHTA, CDR2 FQGNSA. V was pared by 6 bases and J by 3 bases, with 7 bases of the junction left unmatched. The CDR3 here is CASSSGLAGRYTGELFF. CDR3 nucleotide sequence: TGTGCCAGCAGTTCGGGACTAGCGGGGAGATACACCGGGGAGCTGTTTTTT.

This chain uses TRBV6-4 with TRBJ1-1; 7 nucleotides align to TRBD1. The CDR3 loop spans 16 amino acids. V shed 8 bases and J 1 base; nucleotides not matched to a gene: 13. Germline V gene sequence: CDR1 MRHNA, CDR2 SNTAGT. The CDR3 nucleotides read TGTGCCAGCTTTGACAGGGCGATCAACCCGAACACTGAAGCTTTCTTT. Translated, it gives CASFDRAINPNTEAFF.

The table lists this clone with a few counts. DNA for the CDR3: TGTGCCAGCAGCCCAACATTTGGGAGGAATCGGAGGGGGGCCAACGTCCTGACTTTC. This sequence encodes CASSPTFGRNRRGANVLTF. The chain couples TRBV27 to TRBJ2-6; D might be TRBD2 (6 bases). V lost 6 bases and J 4 bases, leaving 25 bases between the germline ends. Germline V gene data show CDR1 as MNHEY and CDR2 as SMNVEV (reference sequence). The CDR3 has 19 residues.

The rearrangement joins TRBV30 to TRBJ2-7; 8 bases match TRBD1. Germline CDR1 and CDR2: GTSNPN and SVGIG (reference sequence). Trimming cost V 2 bases and J 4 bases; bases outside gene matches: 7. The length of the CDR3 is 14 residues. The CDR3 sequence is CAWSPADRVYEQYF. The CDR3, as DNA: TGTGCCTGGAGTCCGGCGGACAGGGTGTACGAGCAGTACTTC.

The chain links TRBV27 to TRBJ2-7; TRBD2 might be the D (6 bases). Trimming took 6 bases from V and 1 from J, leaving 13 bases between them. Germline V gene lookup returns CDR1 MNHEY and CDR2 SMNVEV (reference sequence). There are 14 residues in the CDR3. CDR3 residues: CASRRGRDSYEQYF. In nucleotides, the CDR3 is TGTGCCAGCAGGCGGGGAAGGGATTCCTACGAGCAGTACTTC.

This chain uses TRBV5-8 with TRBJ1-2; 8 positions agree with TRBD1. This CDR3 spans 14 amino acids. Germline values: CDR1 SGHTS, CDR2 YDEGEE. Losses at the gene ends were 4 bases for V and 2 bases for J; bases not matched to a gene: 4. This chain's CDR3 is CASSADRENYGYTF. CDR3 nucleotides: TGTGCCAGCAGCGCGGACAGGGAGAACTATGGCTACACCTTC.

The CDR3 nucleotides read TGTGCCAGCAGCTGGGAGGGGCAAAATTCACCCCTCCACTTT. Protein product: CASSWEGQNSPLHF. The rearrangement joins TRBV7-6 to TRBJ1-6; a weak D match, TRBD1 (5 bases). The CDR3 loop spans 14 amino acids. Trimming took off 4 bases at V and 7 bases at J, with 11 bases between the two ends. CDR1 and CDR2 (germline): SGHVS, FNYEAQ.

Concerning this clone itself: Additional DNA sequences in this sample encode the identical CDR3. CDR3 in amino acids: CASSFSRSTDTQYF. In nucleotides, the CDR3 is TGTGCCAGCAGTTTTTCCAGGAGCACAGATACGCAGTATTTT. V gene TRBV27 combines with J gene TRBJ2-3; D unclear. Germline V CDR1 and CDR2: MNHEY, SMNVEV (reference sequence). The CDR3 totals 14 residues. V lost 3 bases, J lost 0 bases, and 7 bases lay in between.

This chain connects TRBV30 to TRBJ2-5; D unresolved. The V and J ends lost 0 bases and 3 bases respectively, with 11 bases between them. This CDR3 is 14 amino acids long. Germline assignment: CDR1 GTSNPN and CDR2 SVGIG (reference sequence). CDR3 region: CAWSVLPSKETQYF. The CDR3 nucleotides read TGTGCCTGGAGTGTACTACCCAGCAAAGAGACCCAGTACTTC. Complete variable domain (other parts from reference TRBV30 and TRBJ2-5): SQTIHQWPATLVQPVGSPLSLECTVEGTSNPNLYWYRQAAGRGLQLLFYSVGIGQISSEVPQNLSASRPQDRQFILSSKKLLLSDSGFYLCAWSVLPSKETQYFGPGTRLLVL.

The chain combines TRBV19 with TRBJ2-1; 15 bases match TRBD2. Trimming removed 6 bases from V and 2 bases from J; junction bases left unmatched: 2. From germline, CDR1 is LNHDA and CDR2 SQIVND (reference sequence). The CDR3 is 16 residues long. The CDR3: CASRGLAGGTYNEQFF. The CDR3 region has the DNA TGTGCCAGTAGGGGACTAGCGGGGGGCACCTACAATGAGCAGTTCTTC. The whole variable domain, filled in from reference TRBV19 and TRBJ2-1, reads DGGITQSPKYLFRKEGQNVTLSCEQNLNHDAMYWYRQDPGQGLRLIYYSQIVNDFQKGDIAEGYSVSREKKESFPLTVTSAQKNPTAFYLCASRGLAGGTYNEQFFGPGTRLTVL.

The V and J genes are TRBV2 and TRBJ1-4; 8 nucleotides agree with TRBD1. V gave up 6 bases and J gave up 5 bases; unmatched junction bases: 5. The CDR3 contains 14 residues. Germline-derived CDR1 and CDR2 are SNHLY and FYNNEI. The DNA for the CDR3 is TGTGCCAGCAGCCGACAGGGGCCGAATGAAAAACTGTTTTTT. Its translation: CASSRQGPNEKLFF.

This clone was counted a few times. The chain carries TRBV7-8 and TRBJ2-5; D possibly corresponds to TRBD2 (5 bases). CDR1 is SGHVS, CDR2 FQNEAQ, per germline. V was shortened by 4 bases and J by 0 bases, with 6 bases between the two germline ends. The CDR3 has 13 residues. CDR3 nucleotides: TGTGCCAGCAGCTCGGGGTACCAAGAGACCCAGTACTTC. Its protein product is CASSSGYQETQYF.

This chain joins TRBV29-1 and TRBJ2-1; D is undetermined. V was pared by 6 bases and J by 2 bases, with 14 bases between. The CDR3 is made up of 14 amino acids. Germline V gives CDR1 SQVTM, CDR2 ANQGSEA. CDR3 sequence: CSVFVVPTYNEQFF. The CDR3 region has the DNA TGCAGCGTCTTCGTAGTACCGACCTACAATGAGCAGTTCTTC.

In this sample, this clone turned up once. V and J are TRBV19 and TRBJ2-2; D might be TRBD1 (6 bases). There are 15 residues in the CDR3. Germline loops: CDR1 LNHDA, CDR2 SQIVND (reference sequence). Trimming removed 5 bases from V and 1 base from J, with 11 bases in between. This chain's CDR3 is CASSSPGQNTGELFF. The CDR3 region has the DNA TGTGCCAGTAGTTCGCCGGGACAGAACACCGGGGAGCTGTTTTTT.

V usage is TRBV19 and J usage is TRBJ2-5; 8 bases match TRBD1. This CDR3 region has 16 residues. CDR1 is LNHDA, CDR2 SQIVND, per germline (reference sequence). Trimming took 4 bases from V and 4 from J; bases not matched to a gene: 11. The CDR3 region is CASSTATGVSIETQYF. In nucleotides, the CDR3 is TGTGCCAGTAGTACTGCGACAGGGGTTTCCATAGAGACCCAGTACTTC.

The chain employs TRBV9 and TRBJ2-6; possible D gene TRBD2, 6 bases. CDR1 is SGDLS and CDR2 is YYNGEE in the germline V gene. The CDR3 is 16 residues long. Trimming removed 4 bases from V and 2 bases from J, with 13 bases in between. The CDR3 DNA follows: TGTGCCAGCAGCTCCCACGGCGGGGCTGGGGCCAACGTCCTGACTTTC. Protein sequence: CASSSHGGAGANVLTF.